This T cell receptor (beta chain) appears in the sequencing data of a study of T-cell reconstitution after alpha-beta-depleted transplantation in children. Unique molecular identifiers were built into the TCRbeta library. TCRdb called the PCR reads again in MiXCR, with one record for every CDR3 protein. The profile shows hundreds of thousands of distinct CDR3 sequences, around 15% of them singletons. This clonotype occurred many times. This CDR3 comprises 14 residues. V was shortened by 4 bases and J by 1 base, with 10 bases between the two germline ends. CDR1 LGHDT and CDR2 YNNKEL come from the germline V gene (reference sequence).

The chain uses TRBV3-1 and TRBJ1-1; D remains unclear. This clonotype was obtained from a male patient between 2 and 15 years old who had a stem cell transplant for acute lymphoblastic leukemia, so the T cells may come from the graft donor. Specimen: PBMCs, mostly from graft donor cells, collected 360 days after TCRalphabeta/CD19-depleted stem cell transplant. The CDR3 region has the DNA TGTGCCAGCAGCCGGGAGACCTGGAACACTGAAGCTTTCTTT. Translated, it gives CASSRETWNTEAFF.